This passage covers 10 T cell receptor beta chains from one sample sequenced in a study of blood T cell repertoires in COVID-19. Assay used: immunoSEQ multiplex PCR; TCRdb lists only in-frame clones, some missing. The top ten clones hold around 7% of a sample with roughly 200,000 clones, about four fifths of them seen once. The sequenced sample was peripheral blood. These receptor sequences come from a man between 65 and 85 years old with active or convalescent COVID-19.

This clone appeared a few times. The chain uses TRBV30 and TRBJ1-1; the D gene is possibly TRBD1 (6 bases). The CDR3 loop spans 14 amino acids. CDR1 and CDR2 (germline): GTSNPN, SVGIG (reference sequence). V was pared by 0 bases and J by 1 base, with 9 bases between. CDR3 amino acids: CAWSVDRQNTEAFF. DNA of the CDR3: TGTGCCTGGAGTGTAGACAGGCAGAACACTGAAGCTTTCTTT.

The chain employs TRBV6-5 and TRBJ2-7, with D perhaps TRBD1 (5 bases). Trimming took 6 bases from V and 9 from J, leaving 21 bases between them. Germline CDR1 MNHEY, CDR2 SVGAGI. This CDR3 spans 14 amino acids. CDR3 loop: CASSVGPSERGQYF. The CDR3 DNA reads TGTGCCAGCAGCGTGGGGCCGTCTGAGCGAGGGCAGTACTTC.

V gene TRBV18 combines with J gene TRBJ1-3; 12 bases match TRBD1. The V gene end was trimmed by 3 bases and the J gene end by 0 bases; junction bases not matched to a gene: 3. From germline, CDR1 is KGHSH and CDR2 LQKENI. The length of the CDR3 is 17 residues. CDR3 coding DNA: TGTGCCAGCTCACCTCCGGGACAGGGGGCCTCTGGAAACACCATATATTTT. It translates to CASSPPGQGASGNTIYF.

Only a few counts were recorded for this clone. The chain links TRBV6-5 to TRBJ2-5, with D perhaps TRBD2 (6 bases). This CDR3 has 15 residues. CDR1 and CDR2 from the germline V gene are MNHEY and SVGAGI. V was cut by 5 bases and J by 4 bases, with 17 bases left in between. The CDR3 DNA is TGTGCCAGCAGTCCGAAGGGACTGGGGGTAGAGACCCAGTACTTC. Translation: CASSPKGLGVETQYF.

This clone occurred a few times. This sequence joins TRBV7-2 and TRBJ1-2, with D perhaps TRBD1 (5 bases). Germline V gene sequence: CDR1 SGHTA, CDR2 FQGNSA. The CDR3 extends over 14 amino acids. Trimming cost V 5 bases and J 6 bases, with 16 bases left between them. CDR3: CASSQNYLGDGYTF. CDR3 DNA sequence: TGTGCCAGCAGCCAAAATTATTTAGGGGATGGCTACACCTTC.

This clone was detected a few times. The chain recombines TRBV28 with TRBJ1-5; the D gene is possibly TRBD1 (5 bases). The germline V gene has CDR1 MDHEN and CDR2 SYDVKM. This CDR3 spans 15 amino acids. Trimming removed 4 bases at V and 5 bases at J, with 15 bases between. CDR3 in amino acids: CASSSPQGWDQPQHF. Written as DNA, the CDR3 is TGTGCCAGCAGTTCGCCGCAGGGTTGGGATCAGCCCCAGCATTTT.

The rearrangement joins TRBV25-1 to TRBJ1-5; no definite D call. From germline, CDR1 is MGHDK and CDR2 SYGVNS. The CDR3 loop spans 14 amino acids. Trimming cost V 3 bases and J 2 bases, with 8 bases left between them. CDR3 amino acids: CASSDWSRNQPQHF. In DNA form, the CDR3 reads TGTGCCAGCAGTGACTGGAGTCGCAATCAGCCCCAGCATTTT.

The chain couples TRBV7-7 to TRBJ2-5, with 11 bases fitting TRBD2. Germline V gives CDR1 SSHAT, CDR2 FNYEAQ (reference sequence). The CDR3 runs 16 residues. J lost 0 bases, V lost 1 base, and 1 base had no gene match. The CDR3 protein is CASSLGGLADQETQYF. The CDR3 DNA sequence: TGTGCCAGCAGCTTAGGGGGACTAGCGGACCAAGAGACCCAGTACTTC.

The J gene is TRBJ1-1, the V gene TRBV3-1 (or the pseudogene TRBV3-2), with D possibly TRBD1 on 5 matching bases. Deletions cut 6 bases from V and 2 bases from J, with 10 bases between. The CDR3 is 13 amino acids. From germline, CDR1 is LGHDT and CDR2 YNNKEL (reference sequence). The CDR3 is CASRLTANTEAFF. CDR3 nucleotide sequence: TGTGCCAGCAGATTGACAGCCAACACTGAAGCTTTCTTT.

The rearrangement links TRBV27 to TRBJ1-2; 9 positions agree with TRBD1. The CDR3 is made up of 15 amino acids. The germline gives CDR1 MNHEY, CDR2 SMNVEV (reference sequence). The junction had 9 bases not matched to a gene; V was cut back by 5 bases and J by 5 bases. The CDR3 bases are TGTGCCAGCAGTCCTTGGACAGGGGTAGGGTATGGCTACACCTTC. Protein: CASSPWTGVGYGYTF.